This TCR beta chain was sequenced during a study of metastatic and nonmetastatic thyroid tumors. About the study: Malignant thyroid and benign thyroid patients provided blood and tumor or nodule tissue whose repertoires were compared.

As regards this clone: Its target is not known.

Study-wide points: Versus benign nodules, malignant thyroid tumors reportedly had significantly higher TCR beta diversity, in blood and tumor.

The authors' processing: To classify distant metastasis in papillary thyroid cancer, a model was built from CDR3 differences across clinicopathological groups. Via MiXCR, TCRdb re-called the PCR reads. The authors' filters were not applied to this entry. The sample records roughly 33,000 clones, roughly a sixth being singletons. Thyroid surgery was performed in patients who had received no treatment beforehand. Sequenced material: blood. The sequence came from a male donor with papillary thyroid cancer or a benign thyroid nodule (not recorded which). Some clones in this sample may be carry-over from other donors' samples.

CDR3 amino acids: CASSAVGTSGRWRTYEQYF. The CDR3 DNA is TGTGCCAGCAGTGCCGTTGGGACTAGCGGGAGATGGAGGACCTACGAGCAGTACTTC. The chain combines TRBV2 with TRBJ2-7, with 14 bases lining up with TRBD2. V trimming: 4 bases; J trimming: 2 bases; junction bases outside the gene matches: 13. Germline loops: CDR1 SNHLY, CDR2 FYNNEI. The CDR3 spans 19 residues.